The T cell receptor (beta chain) described here comes from a study of identical twins. MiXCR was run by TCRdb on the 5' RACE reads, yielding one entry per CDR3 protein. The sample yields about 1.7 million distinct CDR3 sequences, around 33% seen once. Germline CDR1 is SGHTA and CDR2 is FQGNSA. Trimming cost V 1 base and J 8 bases, with 12 bases left between them. The CDR3 has 14 amino acids. Sequenced: cord blood. The TCR sequence derives from a newborn girl in good health. V gene TRBV7-2 combines with J gene TRBJ2-4; the D gene is possibly TRBD2 (5 bases). The CDR3 nucleotides read TGTGCCAGCAGCTTAGACCGGGGTGGCGACATTCAGTACTTC. The encoded protein is CASSLDRGGDIQYF. The variable domain in full, completed from reference TRBV7-2 and TRBJ2-4, reads GAGVSQSPSNKVTEKGKDVELRCDPISGHTALYWYRQSLGQGLEFLIYFQGNSAPDKSGLPSDRFSAERTGGSVSTLTIQRTQQEDSAVYLCASSLDRGGDIQYFGAGTRLSVL.